This TCR beta chain is drawn from a study of blood T cell repertoires in COVID-19. Study details: The United States, Italy and Spain supplied acute and convalescent COVID-19 samples. PBMCs, B-cell-depleted T cells, or T cells were the source of the cDNA or gDNA that made up the material.

V lost 7 bases, J lost 2 bases, and 14 bases lay in between. There are 14 residues in the CDR3. From germline, CDR1 is MNHNY and CDR2 SVGAGI (reference sequence). Here immunoSEQ multiplex PCR was the method, and the copy in TCRdb shows in-frame clones only, minus some. The sample consists of 75,000 to 80,000 clones, approximately 81% of them appearing once. The table lists this clone with a count of one. V is TRBV6-6 and J is TRBJ1-1, with TRBD1 as a possible D gene (5 bases). Sequences were obtained from peripheral blood. This clonotype originated in a man aged 55 to 70 with COVID-19, enrolled during active disease. CDR3 sequence reads: CASTSQDLNTEAFF. DNA of the CDR3: TGTGCCAGCACCTCACAGGACCTTAACACTGAAGCTTTCTTT.